Listed here are 21 T cell receptor beta chains from one sample, sequenced in a study of T cells in Graves' hyperthyroidism and ophthalmopathy. RNA transcripts provided the source from which TCR beta CDR3 regions were amplified. The TCR CDR3 first-round RT-PCR relied on the HTBI primer set. TCRdb passed the multiplex PCR reads through MiXCR, listing each CDR3 protein once. The data show roughly 640,000 distinct CDR3 sequences, more than 15% seen once. Sequencing was performed on blood. These receptors originate from a woman aged 35 to 49 with Graves' ophthalmopathy.

The V gene is TRBV20-1, the J gene TRBJ2-2, with D possibly being TRBD1 (6 bases). The ends were cut back, 7 bases at V and 7 bases at J, with 22 bases in the middle. The V gene's germline CDR1 is DFQATT and CDR2 SNEGSKA (reference sequence). CDR3 length: 15 residues. CDR3 residues: CSGLQGPWGIGELFF. CDR3 DNA: TGCAGTGGCCTACAGGGTCCGTGGGGGATCGGGGAGCTGTTTTTT.

This clonotype has just a few counts. The chain joins TRBV7-9 to TRBJ2-1; D call uncertain. CDR3 length: 15 residues. V was shortened by 0 bases and J by 2 bases, with 8 bases between the two germline ends. Germline values: CDR1 SEHNR, CDR2 FQNEAQ (reference sequence). The CDR3 spells CASSLAVVAYNEQFF. The CDR3 region has the DNA TGTGCCAGCAGCTTAGCGGTTGTGGCCTACAATGAGCAGTTCTTC.

The chain employs TRBV4-2 and TRBJ2-3; 13 bases match TRBD2. Germline V CDR1 and CDR2: LGHNA, YNFKEQ. The CDR3 spans 16 residues. Losses at the gene ends were 0 bases for V and 4 bases for J; bases not matched to a gene: 1. CDR3 DNA: TGTGCCAGCAGCCAAGAAACTAGCGGGGGGGCAGATACGCAGTATTTT. Its translation: CASSQETSGGADTQYF.

In this sample, this clonotype turned up many times. The chain is built from TRBV5-1 and TRBJ1-1, with 7 bases matching TRBD1. The CDR3 runs to 16 residues. CDR1 and CDR2 (germline): SGHRS, YFSETQ. The ends lost 3 bases at V and 4 bases at J; junction bases unmatched: 12. The CDR3 loop is CASSSNPTGVSTEAFF. The DNA for the CDR3 is TGCGCCAGCAGCTCCAATCCAACAGGGGTGAGCACTGAAGCTTTCTTT.

This clonotype was detected many times. The rearrangement links TRBV12-3 or TRBV12-4 to TRBJ1-6, with a tentative D call TRBD1 (6 bases). The CDR3 has 15 amino acids. Trimming pared 4 bases from V and 10 bases from J, leaving 17 bases between. In DNA form, the CDR3 reads TGTGCCAGCAGTTGGGGGCGTGGGTGGGGATCACCCCTCCACTTT. It yields the protein CASSWGRGWGSPLHF.

The V call is TRBV20-1, the J call TRBJ2-7; D is unclear. The CDR3 has 13 amino acids. From germline, CDR1 is DFQATT and CDR2 SNEGSKA (reference sequence). The V end was cut by 2 bases, the J end by 2 bases, with 10 bases between. Here the CDR3 DNA reads TGCAGTGCTAGACGACAAGGGACCTACGAGCAGTACTTC. Residues: CSARRQGTYEQYF.

This rearrangement joins TRBV9 to TRBJ2-1; D is ambiguous. Germline CDR1 and CDR2: SGDLS and YYNGEE. The CDR3 is 15 residues long. The V and J ends lost 4 bases and 9 bases respectively, with 20 bases between them. The CDR3 nucleotides are TGTGCCAGCAGCTCTCGGGTCCAATCTAATGGTGAGCAGTTCTTC. Its translation: CASSSRVQSNGEQFF.

Ten or more counts support this clonotype. This chain uses TRBV7-2 with TRBJ2-1; 9 nucleotides line up with TRBD2. V lost 7 bases, J lost 7 bases, and 8 bases stayed unmatched. The CDR3 has 14 amino acids. CDR1 is SGHTA, CDR2 FQGNSA, per germline. The CDR3 DNA is TGTGCCAGCAACCGGGGACTAGCAGAGAATGAGCAGTTCTTC. It specifies CASNRGLAENEQFF.

The chain carries TRBV19 and TRBJ1-1; D unclear. The V gene's germline CDR1 is LNHDA and CDR2 SQIVND (reference sequence). CDR3 length: 13 residues. V shed 3 bases and J shed 4 bases, with 9 bases lying between them. The CDR3, as DNA: TGTGCCAGTAGTATGTCGGCCAGCACTGAAGCTTTCTTT. It yields the protein CASSMSASTEAFF. Variable domain in full (rest from reference TRBV19 and TRBJ1-1): DGGITQSPKYLFRKEGQNVTLSCEQNLNHDAMYWYRQDPGQGLRLIYYSQIVNDFQKGDIAEGYSVSREKKESFPLTVTSAQKNPTAFYLCASSMSASTEAFFGQGTRLTVV.

The chain joins TRBV4-1 to TRBJ1-4; D ambiguous. V lost 0 bases to trimming and J lost 8 bases, with 19 bases between them. Per the germline V gene, CDR1 is MGHRA and CDR2 is YSYEKL. This CDR3 comprises 17 residues. The CDR3 loop reads CASSQDVVPVGREKLFF. In nucleotides, the CDR3 is TGCGCCAGCAGCCAAGATGTGGTTCCGGTGGGTAGGGAAAAACTGTTTTTT.

This clonotype has ten or more counts. The chain uses TRBV20-1 and TRBJ2-5; 10 nucleotides line up with TRBD2. Germline trimming cut 2 bases from V and 0 bases from J; bases unmatched to any gene: 6. The CDR3 runs 16 residues. The germline V gene encodes CDR1 DFQATT and CDR2 SNEGSKA (reference sequence). CDR3 sequence reads: CSARRVAGGNQETQYF. CDR3 nucleotides: TGCAGTGCTAGAAGGGTAGCGGGGGGTAACCAAGAGACCCAGTACTTC.

This clonotype came up a few times. The J gene is TRBJ2-2, the V gene TRBV2; D might be TRBD2 (5 bases). The germline V and J ends were trimmed by 5 bases and 5 bases, with 12 bases remaining between them. This CDR3 is 14 amino acids long. Germline V gives CDR1 SNHLY, CDR2 FYNNEI. CDR3: CASSSKPGTGELFF. CDR3 nucleotides: TGTGCCAGCAGTTCCAAACCGGGGACCGGGGAGCTGTTTTTT. Full variable domain (missing parts from reference TRBV2 and TRBJ2-2): EPEVTQTPSHQVTQMGQEVILRCVPISNHLYFYWYRQILGQKVEFLVSFYNNEISEKSEIFDDQFSVERPDGSNFTLKIRSTKLEDSAMYFCASSSKPGTGELFFGEGSRLTVL.

This clonotype turned up a few times. V is TRBV6-5 and J is TRBJ1-1, with 8 bases that match TRBD1. The germline CDR1 and CDR2 sequences are MNHEY and SVGAGI. J was trimmed by 9 bases and V by 4 bases; bases with no gene match: 7. This CDR3 spans 13 amino acids. As DNA, the CDR3 is TGTGCCAGCAGTTCCGACAGGGGCTTTCAAGCTTTCTTT. It codes for CASSSDRGFQAFF.

This clonotype was picked up a small number of times. The rearrangement uses TRBV6-1 and TRBJ1-5, with 9 bases lining up with TRBD1. Germline V lookup: CDR1 MNHNS, CDR2 SASEGT. V dropped 6 bases and J dropped 5; count of bases not matched to a gene: 5. The CDR3 has 14 residues. CDR3 in DNA: TGTGCCAGCAGGCCGGGACAGGGATATCAGCCCCAGCATTTT. Protein: CASRPGQGYQPQHF.

Only a few counts were recorded for this clonotype. CDR3 region: CASRSGGHQETQYF. CDR3 coding DNA: TGCGCCAGCAGGTCGGGAGGCCACCAAGAGACCCAGTACTTC. This sequence joins TRBV5-1 and TRBJ2-5; 7 nucleotides match TRBD2. Germline V CDR1 and CDR2: SGHRS, YFSETQ. With 5 bases clipped from V and 0 bases from J, the junction kept 4 bases outside the gene matches. The CDR3 runs 14 residues.

The chain carries TRBV29-1 and TRBJ2-5; the D gene is possibly TRBD1 (6 bases). The CDR3 runs to 14 residues. The V and J ends lost 5 bases and 5 bases respectively, with 18 bases between them. Germline assignment: CDR1 SQVTM and CDR2 ANQGSEA. CDR3 DNA: TGCAGCGTTACCGGACAGCTCACCAGGGAGACCCAGTACTTC. This sequence encodes CSVTGQLTRETQYF.

Many counts were recorded for this clonotype. The V call is TRBV7-3, the J call TRBJ1-1; D is ambiguous. CDR3 length equals 13 residues. In germline, CDR1 is SGHTA, CDR2 FQGTGA. Trimming pared 4 bases from V and 6 bases from J, leaving 12 bases between. The CDR3 spells CASSSYQESEAFF. The CDR3 DNA sequence: TGTGCCAGCAGCTCTTACCAAGAGTCTGAAGCTTTCTTT. The variable domain in full, completed from reference TRBV7-3 and TRBJ1-1, reads GAGVSQTPSNKVTEKGKYVELRCDPISGHTALYWYRQSLGQGPEFLIYFQGTGAADDSGLPNDRFFAVRPEGSVSTLKIQRTERGDSAVYLCASSSYQESEAFFGQGTRLTVV.

This clonotype came up many times. This chain uses TRBV20-1 with TRBJ2-7; 8 bases line up with TRBD1. The CDR3 loop spans 13 amino acids. The V and J ends lost 6 bases and 2 bases, in that order; junction bases with no gene match: 6. Germline V CDR1 and CDR2: DFQATT, SNEGSKA (reference sequence). CDR3 DNA: TGCAGTGCCCTGGGACAGGAAACCTACGAGCAGTACTTC. Its protein is CSALGQETYEQYF.

The chain joins TRBV20-1 to TRBJ2-5; 9 nucleotides agree with TRBD2. This CDR3 has 16 residues. V shed 4 bases and J 1 base; nucleotides not matched to a gene: 10. Germline values: CDR1 DFQATT, CDR2 SNEGSKA (reference sequence). The CDR3 DNA follows: TGCAGTGCTAAAGGGGCGCGGGGGGGGCTCCAAGAGACCCAGTACTTC. As protein: CSAKGARGGLQETQYF.

On this clonotype itself: Being one base from a much bigger clone, this may be a read error. The rearrangement joins TRBV29-1 to TRBJ2-5, with 7 nucleotides matching TRBD2. Germline lookup yields CDR1 SQVTM and CDR2 ANQGSEA. The CDR3 covers 13 residues. CDR3 sequence reads: CGVMREAGETQYF. CDR3 DNA: TGCGGCGTTATGCGGGAAGCGGGGGAGACCCAGTACTTC. The whole variable domain, filled in from reference TRBV29-1 and TRBJ2-5, reads SAVISQKPSRDICQRGTSLTIQCQVDSQVTMMFWYRQQPGQSLTLIATANQGSEATYESGFVIDKFPISRPNLTFSTLTVSNMSPEDSSIYLCGVMREAGETQYFGPGTRLLVL.

In its sample, this clonotype was seen many times. The chain links TRBV30 to TRBJ1-2; D call uncertain. The CDR3 is made up of 13 amino acids. V lost 0 bases to trimming and J lost 2 bases, with 7 bases between them. Per the germline V gene, CDR1 is GTSNPN and CDR2 is SVGIG (reference sequence). DNA of the CDR3: TGTGCCTGGAGTGTATCGGGCAACTATGGCTACACCTTC. Amino acids: CAWSVSGNYGYTF.